This T cell receptor beta chain was identified during a study of cytomegalovirus exposure and HLA in healthy donors. Assay used: immunoSEQ multiplex PCR; TCRdb lists only in-frame clones, some missing. The repertoire holds about 130,000 clones, with about 90% as singletons. This CDR3 spans 14 amino acids. V was pared by 4 bases and J by 1 base, with 0 bases of the junction left unmatched. Germline CDR1 reads MRHNA; CDR2 reads SNTAGT. The donors were in the approximately 120-subject validation cohort; that cohort was separate from the roughly 680-subject first cohort. The study's findings and limits: It was 150 to 200 TCR beta chains that were listed as cytomegalovirus-associated. Many donors carried some public TCRs, although rarity characterized most TCR sequences.

Note on this clone: Its antigen is as yet unknown.

The chain carries TRBV6-4 and TRBJ2-3; 9 bases line up with TRBD1. This receptor was obtained from a man aged 25-40 years in good health and CMV-seronegative. The sample taken for sequencing was PBMCs. The CDR3 loop is CASSGTGGTDTQYF. The CDR3 bases are TGTGCCAGCAGTGGGACAGGGGGCACAGATACGCAGTATTTT.